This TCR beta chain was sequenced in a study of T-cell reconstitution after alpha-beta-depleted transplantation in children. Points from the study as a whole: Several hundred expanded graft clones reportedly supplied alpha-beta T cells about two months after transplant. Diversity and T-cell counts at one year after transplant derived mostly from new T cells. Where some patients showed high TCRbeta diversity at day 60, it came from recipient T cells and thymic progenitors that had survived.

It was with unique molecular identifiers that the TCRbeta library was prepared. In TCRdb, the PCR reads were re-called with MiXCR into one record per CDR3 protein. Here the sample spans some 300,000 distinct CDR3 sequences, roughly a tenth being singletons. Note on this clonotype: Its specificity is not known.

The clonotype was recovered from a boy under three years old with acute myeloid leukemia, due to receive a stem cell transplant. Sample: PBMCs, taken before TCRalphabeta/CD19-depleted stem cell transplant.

The CDR3 coding sequence is TGCGCCAGCAGAGAAACAGGGGACTATGGCTACACCTTC. This encodes CASRETGDYGYTF. The genes are TRBV5-1 and TRBJ1-2; TRBD1 matches 7 bases. The J segment lost 3 bases and the V segment lost 5 bases, leaving 4 bases of the junction unmatched. The CDR3 contains 13 residues. The germline CDR1 and CDR2 sequences are SGHRS and YFSETQ.